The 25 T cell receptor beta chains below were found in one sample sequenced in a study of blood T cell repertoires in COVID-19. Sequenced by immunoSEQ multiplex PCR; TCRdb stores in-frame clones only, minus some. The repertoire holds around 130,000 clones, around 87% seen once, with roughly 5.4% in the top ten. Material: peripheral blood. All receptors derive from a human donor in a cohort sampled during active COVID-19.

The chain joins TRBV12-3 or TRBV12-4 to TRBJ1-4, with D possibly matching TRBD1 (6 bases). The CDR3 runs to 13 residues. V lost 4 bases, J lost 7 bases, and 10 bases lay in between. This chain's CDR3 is CASSSDRREKLFF. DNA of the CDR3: TGTGCCAGCAGTTCTGACAGGCGTGAAAAACTGTTTTTT.

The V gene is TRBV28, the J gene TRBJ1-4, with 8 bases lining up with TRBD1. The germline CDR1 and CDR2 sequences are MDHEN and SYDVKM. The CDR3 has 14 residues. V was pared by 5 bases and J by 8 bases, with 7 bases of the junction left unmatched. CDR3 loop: CASSRQGILEKLFF. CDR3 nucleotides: TGTGCCAGCAGTAGACAGGGGATATTGGAAAAACTGTTTTTT.

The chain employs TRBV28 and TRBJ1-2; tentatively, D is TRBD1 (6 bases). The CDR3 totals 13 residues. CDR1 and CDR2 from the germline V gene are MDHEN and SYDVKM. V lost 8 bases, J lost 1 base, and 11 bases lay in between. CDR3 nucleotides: TGTGCCAGCCGCCAGGACAGTAACTATGGCTACACCTTC. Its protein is CASRQDSNYGYTF.

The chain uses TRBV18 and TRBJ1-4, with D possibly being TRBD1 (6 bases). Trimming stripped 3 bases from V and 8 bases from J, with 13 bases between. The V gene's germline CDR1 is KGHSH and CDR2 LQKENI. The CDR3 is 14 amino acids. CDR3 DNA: TGTGCCAGCTCACCGGGGAGGGGGAGCGAAAAACTGTTTTTT. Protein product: CASSPGRGSEKLFF.

The CDR3: CASSYPGRAGANVLTF. CDR3 sequence (DNA): TGTGCCAGCAGTTACCCCGGGAGGGCTGGGGCCAACGTCCTGACTTTC. The chain uses TRBV6-5 and TRBJ2-6, with 8 bases aligning to TRBD2. This CDR3 is built from 16 residues. Per germline, CDR1 MNHEY and CDR2 SVGAGI. With 2 bases clipped from V and 2 bases from J, the junction kept 2 bases outside the gene matches.

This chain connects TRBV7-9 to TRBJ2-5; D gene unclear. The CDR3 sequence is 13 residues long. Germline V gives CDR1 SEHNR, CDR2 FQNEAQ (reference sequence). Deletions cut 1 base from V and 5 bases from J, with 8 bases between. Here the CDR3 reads CASSLGNSETQYF. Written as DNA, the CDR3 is TGTGCCAGCAGCTTAGGCAACAGTGAGACCCAGTACTTC.

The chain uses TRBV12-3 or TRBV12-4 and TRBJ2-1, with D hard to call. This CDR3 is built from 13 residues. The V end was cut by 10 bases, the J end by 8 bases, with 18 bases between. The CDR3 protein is CATRLEMGHEQFF. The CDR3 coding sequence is TGTGCCACCCGTTTGGAAATGGGCCATGAGCAGTTCTTC.

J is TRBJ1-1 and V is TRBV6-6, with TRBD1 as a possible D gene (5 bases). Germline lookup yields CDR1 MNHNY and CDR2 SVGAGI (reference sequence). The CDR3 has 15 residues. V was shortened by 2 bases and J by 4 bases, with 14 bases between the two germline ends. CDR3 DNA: TGTGCCAGCAGTTACGTAGGGGTGGAGGGCACTGAAGCTTTCTTT. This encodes CASSYVGVEGTEAFF.

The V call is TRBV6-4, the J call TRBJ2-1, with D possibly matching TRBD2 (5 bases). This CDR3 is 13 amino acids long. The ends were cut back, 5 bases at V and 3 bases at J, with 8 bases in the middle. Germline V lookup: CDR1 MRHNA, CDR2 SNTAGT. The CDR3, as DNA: TGTGCCAGCAGTCCGGACTTCTACAATGAGCAGTTCTTC. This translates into CASSPDFYNEQFF.

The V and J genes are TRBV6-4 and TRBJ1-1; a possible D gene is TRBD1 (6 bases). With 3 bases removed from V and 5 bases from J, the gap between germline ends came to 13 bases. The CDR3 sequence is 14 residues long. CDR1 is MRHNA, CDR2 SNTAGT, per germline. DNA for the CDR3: TGTGCCAGCAGTGAGTACGCCCAGGGGACTGAAGCTTTCTTT. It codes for CASSEYAQGTEAFF.

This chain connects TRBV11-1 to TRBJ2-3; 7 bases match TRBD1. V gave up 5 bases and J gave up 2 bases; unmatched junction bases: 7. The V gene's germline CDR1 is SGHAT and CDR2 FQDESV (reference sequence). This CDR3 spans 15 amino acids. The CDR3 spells CASSPGQTFTDTQYF. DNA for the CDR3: TGTGCCAGCAGCCCGGGACAGACGTTCACAGATACGCAGTATTTT. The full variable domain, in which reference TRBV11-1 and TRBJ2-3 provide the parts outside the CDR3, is EAEVAQSPRYKITEKSQAVAFWCDPISGHATLYWYRQILGQGPELLVQFQDESVVDDSQLPKDRFSAERLKGVDSTLKIQPAELGDSAMYLCASSPGQTFTDTQYFGPGTRLTVL.

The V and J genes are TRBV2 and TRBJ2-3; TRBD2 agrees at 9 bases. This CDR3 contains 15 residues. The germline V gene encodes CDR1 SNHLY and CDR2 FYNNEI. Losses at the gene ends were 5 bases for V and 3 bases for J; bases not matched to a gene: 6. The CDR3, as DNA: TGTGCCAGCAGTCGACTAGCGGAAGGGACAGATACGCAGTATTTT. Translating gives CASSRLAEGTDTQYF.

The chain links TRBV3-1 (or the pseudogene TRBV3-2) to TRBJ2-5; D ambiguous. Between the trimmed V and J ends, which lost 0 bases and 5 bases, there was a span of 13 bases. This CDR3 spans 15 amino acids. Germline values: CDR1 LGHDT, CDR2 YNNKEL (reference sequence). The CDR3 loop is CASSQDVNRLETQYF. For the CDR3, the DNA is TGTGCCAGCAGCCAAGATGTTAATAGATTGGAGACCCAGTACTTC.

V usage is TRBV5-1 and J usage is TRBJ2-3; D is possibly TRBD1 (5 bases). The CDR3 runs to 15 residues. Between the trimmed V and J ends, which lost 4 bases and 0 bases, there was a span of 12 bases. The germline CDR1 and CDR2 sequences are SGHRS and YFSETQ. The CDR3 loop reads CASSPQGVSTDTQYF. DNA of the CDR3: TGCGCCAGCAGCCCGCAGGGTGTCAGCACAGATACGCAGTATTTT.

The CDR3 nucleotides are TGTGCCAGCAGTGGCTCTACTAGGGATTACTCCTACGAGCAGTACTTC. Amino acids: CASSGSTRDYSYEQYF. This sequence joins TRBV25-1 and TRBJ2-7, with D possibly TRBD2 on 5 matching bases. V gave up 4 bases and J gave up 0 bases, with 16 bases separating them. Germline V gene lookup returns CDR1 MGHDK and CDR2 SYGVNS. This CDR3 comprises 16 residues.

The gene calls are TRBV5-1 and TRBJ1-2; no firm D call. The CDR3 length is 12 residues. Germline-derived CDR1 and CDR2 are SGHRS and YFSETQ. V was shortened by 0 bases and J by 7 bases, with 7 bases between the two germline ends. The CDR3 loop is CASSLDPGGYTF. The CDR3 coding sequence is TGCGCCAGCAGCTTGGACCCGGGTGGCTACACCTTC.

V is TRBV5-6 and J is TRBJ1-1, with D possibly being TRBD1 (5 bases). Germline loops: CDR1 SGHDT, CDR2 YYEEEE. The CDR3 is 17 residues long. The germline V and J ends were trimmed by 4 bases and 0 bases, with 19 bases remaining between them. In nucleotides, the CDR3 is TGTGCCAGCAGCCCCCCCCAAGGGGAAGCTCTGAACACTGAAGCTTTCTTT. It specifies CASSPPQGEALNTEAFF.

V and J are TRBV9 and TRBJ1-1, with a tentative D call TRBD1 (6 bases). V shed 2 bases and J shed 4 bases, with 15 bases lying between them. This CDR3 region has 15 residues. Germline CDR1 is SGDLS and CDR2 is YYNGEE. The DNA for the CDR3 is TGTGCCAGCAGCGTCTTGACAGGTGGGGCCACTGAAGCTTTCTTT. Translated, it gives CASSVLTGGATEAFF.

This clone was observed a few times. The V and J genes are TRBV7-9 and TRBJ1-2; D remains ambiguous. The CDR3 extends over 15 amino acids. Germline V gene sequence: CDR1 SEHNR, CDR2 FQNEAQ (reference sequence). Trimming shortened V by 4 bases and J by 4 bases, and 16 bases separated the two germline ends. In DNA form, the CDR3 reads TGTGCCAGCAGCTCCGGACTCCGACCGAGCTATGGCTACACCTTC. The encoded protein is CASSSGLRPSYGYTF.

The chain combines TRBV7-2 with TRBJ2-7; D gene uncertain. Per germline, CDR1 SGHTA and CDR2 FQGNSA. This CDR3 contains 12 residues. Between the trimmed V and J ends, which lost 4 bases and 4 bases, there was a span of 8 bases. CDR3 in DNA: TGTGCCAGCAGCTCCTCGAGGTACGAGCAGTACTTC. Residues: CASSSSRYEQYF.

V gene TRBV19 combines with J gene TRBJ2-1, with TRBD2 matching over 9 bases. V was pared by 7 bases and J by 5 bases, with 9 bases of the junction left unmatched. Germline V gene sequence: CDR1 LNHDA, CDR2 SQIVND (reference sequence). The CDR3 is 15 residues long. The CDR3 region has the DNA TGTGCCAGTACCATGGCCGCTAGCGGGAACAATGAGCAGTTCTTC. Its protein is CASTMAASGNNEQFF. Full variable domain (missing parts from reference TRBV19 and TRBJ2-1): DGGITQSPKYLFRKEGQNVTLSCEQNLNHDAMYWYRQDPGQGLRLIYYSQIVNDFQKGDIAEGYSVSREKKESFPLTVTSAQKNPTAFYLCASTMAASGNNEQFFGPGTRLTVL.

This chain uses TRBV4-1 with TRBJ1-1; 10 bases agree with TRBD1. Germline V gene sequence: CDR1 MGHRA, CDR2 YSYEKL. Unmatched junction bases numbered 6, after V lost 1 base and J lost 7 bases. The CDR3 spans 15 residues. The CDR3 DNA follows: TGCGCCAGCAGCCAAGGTGGGACAGGGGTGGGTGAAGCTTTCTTT. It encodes CASSQGGTGVGEAFF.

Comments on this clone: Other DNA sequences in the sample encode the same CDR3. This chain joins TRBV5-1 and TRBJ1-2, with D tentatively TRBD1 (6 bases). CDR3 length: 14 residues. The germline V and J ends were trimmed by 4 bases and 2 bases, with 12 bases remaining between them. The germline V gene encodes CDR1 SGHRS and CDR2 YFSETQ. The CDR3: CASSPDTGNYGYTF. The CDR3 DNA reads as TGCGCCAGCAGCCCAGATACAGGGAACTATGGCTACACCTTC.

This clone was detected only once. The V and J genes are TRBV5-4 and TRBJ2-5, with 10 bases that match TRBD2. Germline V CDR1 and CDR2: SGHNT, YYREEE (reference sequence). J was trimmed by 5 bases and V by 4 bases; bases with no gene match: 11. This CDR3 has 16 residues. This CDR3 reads CASSTISSGGFETQYF. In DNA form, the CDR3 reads TGTGCCAGCAGCACCATAAGTAGCGGGGGGTTCGAGACCCAGTACTTC.

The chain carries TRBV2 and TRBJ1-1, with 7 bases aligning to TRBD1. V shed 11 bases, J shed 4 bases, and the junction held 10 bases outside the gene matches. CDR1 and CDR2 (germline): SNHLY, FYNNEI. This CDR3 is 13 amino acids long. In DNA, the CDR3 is TGTGCCTGCCAGGGGGGTCTGGTCACTGAAGCTTTCTTT. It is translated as CACQGGLVTEAFF.